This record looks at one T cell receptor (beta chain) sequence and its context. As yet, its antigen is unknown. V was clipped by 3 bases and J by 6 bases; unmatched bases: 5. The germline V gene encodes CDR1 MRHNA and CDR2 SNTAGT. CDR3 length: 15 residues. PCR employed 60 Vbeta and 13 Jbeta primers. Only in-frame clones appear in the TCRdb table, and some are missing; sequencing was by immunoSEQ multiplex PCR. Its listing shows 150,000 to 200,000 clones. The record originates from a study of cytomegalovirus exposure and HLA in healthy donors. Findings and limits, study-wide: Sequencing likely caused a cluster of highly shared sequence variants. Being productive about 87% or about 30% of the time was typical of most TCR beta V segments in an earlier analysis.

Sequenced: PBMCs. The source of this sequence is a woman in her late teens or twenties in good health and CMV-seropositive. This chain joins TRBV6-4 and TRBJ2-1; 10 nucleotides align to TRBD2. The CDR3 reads CASSESGGAVNEQFF. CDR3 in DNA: TGTGCCAGCAGTGAAAGCGGGGGGGCGGTCAATGAGCAGTTCTTC.